These 7 T cell receptor beta chains came from one sample sequenced in a study of cytomegalovirus exposure and HLA in healthy donors. Both 60 Vbeta primers and 13 Jbeta primers went into the PCR. Libraries were prepared by immunoSEQ multiplex PCR; TCRdb keeps only in-frame clonotypes and omits some of them. This sample has approximately 110,000 clones, with roughly 82% found just once. Material for sequencing was PBMCs. These receptors were taken from a woman in her 40s in good health and CMV-seropositive.

This clone was counted a few times. V usage is TRBV7-8 and J usage is TRBJ2-7, with D hard to call. Germline V gene data show CDR1 as SGHVS and CDR2 as FQNEAQ. V was pared by 5 bases and J by 0 bases, with 14 bases between. The CDR3 contains 15 residues. As DNA, the CDR3 is TGTGCCAGCAGCCCACGTTTTCCCAGCTCCTACGAGCAGTACTTC. Its translation: CASSPRFPSSYEQYF.

The chain links TRBV4-1 to TRBJ2-1; 11 positions agree with TRBD2. Germline V CDR1 and CDR2: MGHRA, YSYEKL. CDR3 length: 16 amino acids. V dropped 1 base and J dropped 8; count of bases not matched to a gene: 7. The CDR3 region is CASSQASVAGGHEQFF. The CDR3 nucleotides read TGCGCCAGCAGCCAAGCCTCTGTAGCGGGAGGGCATGAGCAGTTCTTC.

The V call is TRBV29-1, the J call TRBJ2-7; TRBD1 aligns across 10 bases. The CDR3 is 12 residues long. In germline, CDR1 is SQVTM, CDR2 ANQGSEA. With V trimmed by 6 bases and J by 4 bases, 3 bases remained unmatched. Written as DNA, the CDR3 is TGCAGCGTAAGGACAGGGGGGTACGAGCAGTACTTC. Encoded protein: CSVRTGGYEQYF.

The genes are TRBV9 and TRBJ2-5, with D maybe TRBD2 (6 bases). With the DNA end fitting TRBJ2-7 better, the J assignment may be wrong. The CDR3 has 16 amino acids. Germline V gene lookup returns CDR1 SGDLS and CDR2 YYNGEE. The CDR3 region is CASSVSVGGYTYEQYF. CDR3 nucleotide sequence: TGTGCCAGCAGCGTTTCAGTGGGAGGCTACACCTACGAGCAGTACTTC.

The chain links TRBV5-8 to TRBJ1-1; D gene uncertain. Per germline, CDR1 SGHTS and CDR2 YDEGEE. The CDR3 contains 14 residues. Deletions cut 0 bases from V and 4 bases from J, with 10 bases between. CDR3 in amino acids: CASSLVGVSTEAFF. In DNA form, the CDR3 reads TGTGCCAGCAGCTTGGTCGGGGTCTCCACTGAAGCTTTCTTT.

The chain links TRBV7-9 to TRBJ1-6; 7 bases are a match to TRBD1. With V trimmed by 3 bases and J by 5 bases, 1 base remained unmatched. Germline V gene lookup returns CDR1 SEHNR and CDR2 FQNEAQ (reference sequence). This CDR3 is built from 14 residues. CDR3 sequence reads: CASSFTGDNSPLHF. In DNA, the CDR3 is TGTGCCAGCAGCTTTACAGGGGATAATTCACCCCTCCACTTT. Full variable domain (outside the CDR3, taken from reference TRBV7-9 and TRBJ1-6): DTGVSQNPRHKITKRGQNVTFRCDPISEHNRLYWYRQTLGQGPEFLTYFQNEAQLEKSRLLSDRFSAERPKGSFSTLEIQRTEQGDSAMYLCASSFTGDNSPLHFGNGTRLTVT.

The gene calls are TRBV25-1 and TRBJ1-4; 8 nucleotides line up with TRBD1. Per germline, CDR1 MGHDK and CDR2 SYGVNS. After removal of 8 bases from V and 8 bases from J, the junction contained 7 bases not matched to a gene. There are 13 residues in the CDR3. CDR3 coding DNA: TGTGCCAGCCGTGGGACAGGCCACGAAAAACTGTTTTTT. Protein product: CASRGTGHEKLFF.